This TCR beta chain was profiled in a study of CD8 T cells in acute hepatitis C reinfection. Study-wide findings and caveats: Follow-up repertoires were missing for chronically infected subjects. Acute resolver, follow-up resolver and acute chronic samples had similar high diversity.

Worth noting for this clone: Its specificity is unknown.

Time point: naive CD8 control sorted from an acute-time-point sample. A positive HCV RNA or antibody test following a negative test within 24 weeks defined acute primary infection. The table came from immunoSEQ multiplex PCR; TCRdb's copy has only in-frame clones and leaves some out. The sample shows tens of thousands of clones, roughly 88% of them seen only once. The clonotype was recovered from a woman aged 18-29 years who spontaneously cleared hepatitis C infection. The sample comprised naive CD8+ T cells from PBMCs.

CDR3 sequence: CASSAELGYAGANVLTF. The CDR3 nucleotides are TGTGCCAGCAGTGCCGAACTGGGGTACGCTGGGGCCAACGTCCTGACTTTC. The chain uses TRBV27 and TRBJ2-6; D remains unclear. V lost 5 bases and J lost 2, with 16 bases in between. Germline V gene sequence: CDR1 MNHEY, CDR2 SMNVEV (reference sequence). The length of the CDR3 is 17 residues.